This T cell receptor (beta chain) was obtained from a study of blood T cell repertoires in COVID-19. In the authors' workflow: Quantification of nucleated cells was approximated via reference gene primer amplification. Profiling relied on immunoSEQ multiplex PCR, and the TCRdb table lists in-frame clones only, not all of them. V and J calls and clone size are given by that table; D and trimming were obtained from the DNA. This table holds fewer than 65,000 clones, 70% to 90% found once. In its sample, this clone was seen once. The sequenced sample consisted of peripheral blood. The receptor's source is a man in his sixties with acute or convalescent COVID-19.

CDR3 coding DNA: TGTGCCAGCAGCCCCCTAGGGACTACCACAGATACGCAGTATTTT. Protein product: CASSPLGTTTDTQYF. V gene TRBV9 combines with J gene TRBJ2-3; 7 bases agree with TRBD2. Germline values: CDR1 SGDLS, CDR2 YYNGEE. This CDR3 region has 15 residues. The trim removed 4 bases at V and 2 bases at J, leaving 7 bases unmatched.